This T cell receptor beta chain was documented in a study of blood T cell repertoires in COVID-19. Study in general: T cells, B-cell-depleted T cells, or PBMCs supplied cDNA or gDNA.

Trimming cost V 2 bases and J 8 bases, with 8 bases left between them. There are 12 residues in the CDR3. Per the germline V gene, CDR1 is SGHDT and CDR2 is YYEEEE. Profiling relied on immunoSEQ multiplex PCR, and the TCRdb table lists in-frame clones only, not all of them. The table has fewer than 200,000 clones, over 75% seen once. The clonotype comes from a woman between 18 and 29 years old who had recovered from COVID-19. The rearrangement uses TRBV5-6 and TRBJ2-1; D is unresolved. The sequencing sample was made of PBMCs or T cells enriched from blood (not recorded which). CDR3: CASSFYGYEQFF. The CDR3 nucleotides are TGTGCCAGCAGCTTTTACGGGTATGAGCAGTTCTTC.